One and the same sample provided the 11 T cell receptor beta chains below, sequenced in a study of shared clonotypes between healthy human individuals. Produced via immunoSEQ multiplex PCR; TCRdb's table is partial and in-frame only. Here the sample spans roughly 1.5 million clones, 98% being singletons. Sequencing was performed on naive CD4+ T cells sorted from blood. Subset meaning: CD45RA+ positively selected. These receptor sequences come from a man aged 30 to 39 in good health.

V usage is TRBV30 and J usage is TRBJ2-7, with D tentatively TRBD2 (5 bases). The CDR3 consists of 12 residues. Germline CDR1 and CDR2: GTSNPN and SVGIG (reference sequence). V lost 3 bases, J lost 1 base, and 7 bases lay in between. In nucleotides, the CDR3 is TGTGCCTGGAGCGGGGTTTCCTACGAGCAGTACTTC. Translation gives CAWSGVSYEQYF.

This chain connects TRBV14 to TRBJ2-2; TRBD2 matches at 8 bases. Trimming cost V 4 bases and J 6 bases; bases outside gene matches: 4. CDR3 length: 14 amino acids. Germline-derived CDR1 and CDR2 are SGHDN and FVKESK. The CDR3 reads CASSLAGISGELFF. The CDR3 DNA reads as TGTGCCAGCAGCCTAGCGGGAATATCCGGGGAGCTGTTTTTT.

The chain has TRBV5-1 and TRBJ1-1; D is perhaps TRBD1 (6 bases). Germline-derived CDR1 and CDR2 are SGHRS and YFSETQ. The ends were cut back, 0 bases at V and 4 bases at J, with 13 bases in the middle. There are 15 residues in the CDR3. CDR3 loop: CASSLAPKGGTEAFF. The CDR3 region has the DNA TGCGCCAGCAGCTTGGCGCCGAAGGGGGGCACTGAAGCTTTCTTT.

The chain couples TRBV4-3 to TRBJ2-1; 8 bases are shared with TRBD1. The V segment lost 0 bases and the J segment 5 bases; nucleotides outside the gene matches: 6. The CDR3 loop spans 16 amino acids. CDR1 is LGHNA, CDR2 YSLEER, per germline. The CDR3 bases are TGCGCCAGCAGCCAAGAGCAGGGGGCGTCCCACAATGAGCAGTTCTTC. Residues: CASSQEQGASHNEQFF.

The V call is TRBV29-1, the J call TRBJ2-5; tentatively, D is TRBD2 (6 bases). In germline, CDR1 is SQVTM, CDR2 ANQGSEA. V lost 7 bases and J 5 bases, leaving 11 bases between the germline ends. The CDR3 totals 11 residues. CDR3 sequence (DNA): TGCAGCGCTGGAGGGACGGAGACCCAGTACTTC. Its translation is CSAGGTETQYF.

This chain links TRBV7-9 with TRBJ1-5; a weak D match, TRBD1 (6 bases). This CDR3 has 16 amino acids. The ends were cut back, 1 base at V and 2 bases at J, with 12 bases in the middle. CDR1 and CDR2 (germline): SEHNR, FQNEAQ (reference sequence). CDR3 sequence (DNA): TGTGCCAGCAGCTTAGATGCAGGGGCTGGCAATCAGCCCCAGCATTTT. Its protein is CASSLDAGAGNQPQHF.

CDR3 loop: CASGGTTHPYEQYF. The CDR3 DNA reads as TGTGCCAGCGGAGGGACAACCCATCCCTACGAGCAGTACTTC. The chain employs TRBV6-1 and TRBJ2-7; tentatively, D is TRBD1 or TRBD2 (6 bases each). Germline V gene sequence: CDR1 MNHNS, CDR2 SASEGT. Trimming pared 8 bases from V and 2 bases from J, leaving 16 bases between. The CDR3 spans 14 residues.

The CDR3 DNA reads as TGTGCCAGCAGCTTGGGACTATCCCCAGATACGCAGTATTTT. This codes for CASSLGLSPDTQYF. The V call is TRBV9, the J call TRBJ2-3, with 7 bases lining up with TRBD2. The germline V gene encodes CDR1 SGDLS and CDR2 YYNGEE. J was trimmed by 4 bases and V by 4 bases; bases with no gene match: 6. The CDR3 has 14 residues.

The chain is built from TRBV19 and TRBJ2-7, with D possibly being TRBD1 or TRBD2 (5 bases each). Germline V lookup: CDR1 LNHDA, CDR2 SQIVND (reference sequence). This CDR3 region has 14 residues. The V and J ends lost 5 bases and 2 bases respectively, with 13 bases between them. DNA for the CDR3: TGTGCCAGTAGTTTGGGACGGACGGCCTACGAGCAGTACTTC. This gives the protein CASSLGRTAYEQYF.

This clone has just one count. This chain connects TRBV7-3 to TRBJ2-3; D remains unclear. Deletions cut 1 base from V and 3 bases from J, with 11 bases between. Germline CDR1 reads SGHTA; CDR2 reads FQGTGA. The CDR3 has 15 amino acids. The CDR3 region is CASSLMVGRTDTQYF. The DNA for the CDR3 is TGTGCCAGCAGCTTAATGGTCGGCAGAACAGATACGCAGTATTTT.

The chain combines TRBV4-3 with TRBJ1-4; D is undetermined. Germline V gene sequence: CDR1 LGHNA, CDR2 YSLEER. This CDR3 is built from 13 residues. V was cut by 4 bases and J by 6 bases, with 9 bases left in between. The CDR3 here is CASSPSPDEKLFF. The CDR3 bases are TGCGCCAGCAGCCCCTCCCCTGATGAAAAACTGTTTTTT.